This entry describes one T cell receptor (beta chain). Primers for the PCR totalled 60 Vbeta and 13 Jbeta. Profiling relied on immunoSEQ multiplex PCR, and the TCRdb table lists in-frame clones only, not all of them. The sample includes some 120,000 clones, 75% to 85% seen only once; the top ten take 3% to 3.5%. The entry originates in a study of cytomegalovirus exposure and HLA in healthy donors. The CDR3 length is 13 residues. Germline CDR1 is GTSNPN and CDR2 is SVGIG (reference sequence). The germline V and J ends were trimmed by 4 bases and 5 bases, with 14 bases remaining between them. Sequenced input: PBMCs. The chain recombines TRBV30 with TRBJ1-1, with D perhaps TRBD1 (6 bases). This clonotype was sampled from a male donor in good health and CMV-seronegative. CDR3 DNA: TGTGCCTGGACAGCGGGGGCGGGAACTGAAGCTTTCTTT. It codes for CAWTAGAGTEAFF.